This TCR beta chain comes out of a study of blood T cell repertoires in COVID-19. As for the study in general: COVID-19 samples from acute and convalescent phases originated in the United States, Italy and Spain. The cDNA or gDNA used as material had been derived from T cells, B-cell-depleted T cells, or PBMCs.

How the authors handled the data: Estimation of nucleated cell counts was performed using reference gene primer amplification. Data came from immunoSEQ multiplex PCR; TCRdb stores just in-frame clones and leaves some out. The DNA gave D and trimming, while V, J and clone size come from that table. The data contain about 85,000 clones, roughly 89% of them singletons. This clonotype originated in a man aged 55 to 69 with acute or convalescent COVID-19. The sequenced material came from peripheral blood.

Here the CDR3 DNA reads TGTGCCAGCAGCTTAGAGACAGGGGCCGGCTACACCTTC. Protein sequence: CASSLETGAGYTF. This sequence joins TRBV7-2 and TRBJ1-2; 8 bases agree with TRBD1. CDR1 is SGHTA and CDR2 is FQGNSA in the germline V gene. The V and J ends lost 1 base and 8 bases, in that order; junction bases with no gene match: 3. The CDR3 runs 13 residues.